One sample yielded the 15 T cell receptor beta chains listed below, sequenced in a study of T cell responses to AZD1222 COVID-19 vaccine. TCRdb's table, derived via immunoSEQ multiplex PCR, lists solely in-frame clones and lacks some. The sample lists 160,000 or so clones, 94% occurring once. Sequencing was performed on peripheral blood, taken 28 days after the second AZD1222 dose. These receptors all stem from an adult who received the AZD1222 COVID-19 vaccine.

The J gene is TRBJ1-1, the V gene TRBV19, with D hard to call. Germline CDR1 reads LNHDA; CDR2 reads SQIVND (reference sequence). CDR3 length: 11 residues. The ends were cut back, 0 bases at V and 12 bases at J, with 8 bases in the middle. The CDR3 region is CASSIERGTFF. CDR3 in DNA: TGTGCCAGTAGTATAGAAAGAGGAACTTTCTTT. The full variable domain, in which reference TRBV19 and TRBJ1-1 provide the parts outside the CDR3, is DGGITQSPKYLFRKEGQNVTLSCEQNLNHDAMYWYRQDPGQGLRLIYYSQIVNDFQKGDIAEGYSVSREKKESFPLTVTSAQKNPTAFYLCASSIERGTFFGQGTRLTVV.

The rearrangement uses TRBV20-1 and TRBJ2-2, with a tentative D call TRBD1 (5 bases). V dropped 3 bases and J dropped 3 bases, with 14 bases sitting between them. The CDR3 runs 15 residues. The germline V gene has CDR1 DFQATT and CDR2 SNEGSKA (reference sequence). The CDR3 loop is CSASEGAQDTGELFF. The CDR3 DNA follows: TGCAGTGCTAGTGAAGGGGCGCAGGACACCGGGGAGCTGTTTTTT.

This chain connects TRBV18 to TRBJ1-1, with TRBD1 matching 8 bases. Germline CDR1 is KGHSH and CDR2 is LQKENI. This CDR3 has 13 amino acids. V lost 10 bases, J lost 1 base, and 5 bases stayed unmatched. The CDR3 here is CATGQGRNTEAFF. For the CDR3, the DNA is TGTGCCACAGGACAGGGAAGGAACACTGAAGCTTTCTTT.

The chain recombines TRBV19 with TRBJ2-7; D might be TRBD2 (5 bases). V was clipped by 6 bases and J by 3 bases, with 12 bases between them. CDR1 is LNHDA and CDR2 is SQIVND in the germline V gene (reference sequence). The CDR3 is 13 amino acids. CDR3 loop: CASSRGEGYEQYF. CDR3 sequence (DNA): TGTGCCAGTAGCCGGGGAGAGGGCTACGAGCAGTACTTC.

This sequence joins TRBV28 and TRBJ2-3; 16 positions match TRBD2. This CDR3 has 16 amino acids. Germline V gives CDR1 MDHEN, CDR2 SYDVKM. Germline trimming cut 6 bases from V and 6 bases from J; bases unmatched to any gene: 6. CDR3 DNA: TGTGCCAGCAGCAGGGGACTAGCGGGAGGGCGCGATACGCAGTATTTT. This encodes CASSRGLAGGRDTQYF.

This clone was detected only once. The chain employs TRBV11-2 and TRBJ1-5, with D unclear. The length of the CDR3 is 13 residues. Germline CDR1 is SGHAT and CDR2 is FQNNGV. Trimming pared 2 bases from V and 4 bases from J, leaving 6 bases between. The CDR3: CASSLKVNQPQHF. CDR3 coding DNA: TGTGCCAGCAGCTTAAAGGTTAATCAGCCCCAGCATTTT.

This chain joins TRBV2 and TRBJ2-1, with 12 bases aligning to TRBD1. The CDR3 loop spans 14 amino acids. With 9 bases clipped from V and 12 bases from J, the junction kept 12 bases outside the gene matches. Germline values: CDR1 SNHLY, CDR2 FYNNEI. The CDR3 bases are TGTGCCAGTCCACCGGGACAGGGGGCCACGGGGCAGTTCTTC. Translated: CASPPGQGATGQFF.

CDR3 DNA: TGTGCCAGCAGTCTAGGGACAGGGGGAGAGACCCAGTACTTC. Its translation is CASSLGTGGETQYF. This chain connects TRBV2 to TRBJ2-5, with TRBD1 matching 11 bases. This CDR3 is 14 amino acids long. Unmatched junction bases numbered 3, after V lost 5 bases and J lost 4 bases. CDR1 and CDR2 (germline): SNHLY, FYNNEI.

This chain joins TRBV9 and TRBJ2-1; 7 positions agree with TRBD2. CDR1 is SGDLS and CDR2 is YYNGEE in the germline V gene. V lost 4 bases and J lost 7; bases outside the gene matches: 14. The CDR3 is made up of 16 amino acids. Here the CDR3 reads CASSPRTSTLLNEQFF. The CDR3 bases are TGTGCCAGCAGCCCTCGGACTAGTACCTTATTGAATGAGCAGTTCTTC.

CDR3 sequence: CSVVETANYGYTF. The CDR3 DNA reads as TGCAGCGTTGTAGAGACAGCTAACTATGGCTACACCTTC. The chain couples TRBV29-1 to TRBJ1-2, with a possible D match to TRBD1 (5 bases). CDR3 length: 13 amino acids. Germline assignment: CDR1 SQVTM and CDR2 ANQGSEA. V lost 4 bases and J 0 bases, leaving 9 bases between the germline ends.

V is TRBV9 and J is TRBJ2-1; D uncertain. The CDR3 has 13 amino acids. Germline CDR1 and CDR2: SGDLS and YYNGEE. Trimming removed 4 bases from V and 5 bases from J, with 10 bases in between. In DNA, the CDR3 is TGTGCCAGCAGCCCTTGGTGGGACAATGAGCAGTTCTTC. Translation gives CASSPWWDNEQFF.

The chain joins TRBV5-1 to TRBJ2-3; the D gene could be TRBD1 or TRBD2 (5 bases each). V lost 6 bases and J lost 3, with 14 bases in between. Looked up from germline, CDR1 is SGHRS and CDR2 is YFSETQ. The CDR3 has 14 residues. CDR3 DNA sequence: TGCGCCAGCAACTCGGCAGGGAGTACAGATACGCAGTATTTT. Encoded protein: CASNSAGSTDTQYF.

This clone showed up just once. The CDR3 here is CASRPGGRAGNTIYF. DNA for the CDR3: TGTGCCAGCAGACCAGGGGGAAGAGCTGGAAACACCATATATTTT. The chain links TRBV28 to TRBJ1-3; 7 nucleotides align to TRBD1. V shed 6 bases and J 2 bases; nucleotides not matched to a gene: 7. CDR1 is MDHEN and CDR2 is SYDVKM in the germline V gene. There are 15 residues in the CDR3.

The chain employs TRBV6-2 or TRBV6-3 and TRBJ2-4, with unresolved D. CDR3 length: 15 residues. Trimming cost V 6 bases and J 0 bases, with 12 bases left between them. Germline V gene lookup returns CDR1 MNHEY and CDR2 SVGEGT. The CDR3 DNA sequence: TGTGCCAGCAGCCCCCCGTTGGTAGCCAAAAACATTCAGTACTTC. The encoded protein is CASSPPLVAKNIQYF.

This clone appeared a single time. A read error may produce the germline difference seen at one junction end. This rearrangement joins TRBV5-3 to TRBJ2-7, with a possible D match to TRBD1 (6 bases). TRBV5-3 is noted as an ORF with a role that remains uncertain. This CDR3 region has 11 residues. CDR3 sequence reads: CARSLVAGADF. DNA for the CDR3: TGTGCCAGAAGCTTGGTCGCAGGGGCGGACTTC.